This TCR beta chain came from a study of shared clonotypes between healthy human individuals (dated by TCRdb to the early 2020s). General notes on the study: The cohort included a few men and a couple of women between 18 and 49 years of age. Each donor's leukapheresis produced roughly between roughly 0.94 and 9.5 billion PBMCs. To estimate repertoire size and how much clonotypes are shared between individuals, the study performed deep sequencing of blood TCR repertoires from roughly five healthy adults. For each donor, CD4 naive and CD4 memory were each given three plates, CD8 naive was given two plates, and CD8 memory was given one plate. Different laboratories and diverse techniques were used to prepare libraries and sequence TCR repertoires, to increase sequencing depth and limit assay-specific biases.

V lost 3 bases and J lost 4 bases; the stretch between them is 9 bases long. Based on the germline V gene, the CDR1 and CDR2 sequences are MDHEN and SYDVKM. The CDR3 sequence holds 13 residues, the cysteine and phenylalanine included. CDR3 DNA is the only sequence kept; it has 39 bases, read in frame from the first base. Using the deep immunoSEQ assay, multiplex PCR amplified TCR CDR3 regions from genomic DNA. For each cell subset, the extracted genomic DNA was distributed evenly across all wells of several immunoSEQ 96-well plates, and each plate served as one replicate. For sorted subsets, 200 to 250 ng of genomic DNA, equivalent to 30,000 or so T cell genomes, went into each replicate PCR. The purified libraries were quantified using a Qubit 3.0 fluorometer, sized with a Bioanalyzer 2100, and then quantified again using the KAPA Library Quantification kit. Every immunoSEQ 96-well plate was sequenced on a dedicated single-read 150-cycle Illumina NextSeq 550 flow cell. The published analysis was carried out like this. Because the immunoSEQ output included only junctional sequences and no quality scores, the filtering could not be the same as the filtering used for full-length reads. Sequences were annotated with PyIR, a Python wrapper for IgBLAST v1.9, using IMGT germline references to assign V/J genes and CDR3. Reads were filtered out if the reads had weak V/J assignments (E-value above 1e-6), no CDR3, stop codons, out-of-frame junctions, or ambiguous translated residues. V3J clonotypes were defined as sequences sharing the same inferred V gene, J gene, and CDR3 amino acid sequence. Percentage overlap between repertoires was computed as shared unique clonotypes divided by the size of the smaller repertoire. Repertoire richness was assessed with RTK rarefaction, the Chao1 estimator, and Recon v2.1 estimates of unobserved clonotypes. OLGA was used to compute generation probabilities for all TCRbeta clonotypes that the gDNA method yielded from a few donors. TCRdb took over this immuneACCESS table, retaining in-frame rearrangements with V and J assigned. Such tables are incomplete; in checked studies, under half of the missing clones stem from an unresolved V gene, and the remainder is unexplained. Clone size and V and J calls were adopted from that table, with D and trimming inferred from the DNA. For this sample there are over 850,000 clones; approximately 80% appear just once. Of the sample, 0.5% to 0.6% falls within the top ten clones.

Donors were healthy HIV-negative adults with no recently reported acute infections or vaccinations. All donors were Caucasian adults living in Nashville, Tennessee, USA. Magnetic negative selection was used to enrich CD4+ T cells, after which naive cells were positively selected on CD45RA and the negative fraction became the memory subset. Blood was obtained by leukapheresis, after which PBMCs were separated by Ficoll-Histopaque density gradient centrifugation and cryopreserved in liquid nitrogen vapor phase. Purity and quantity of every magnetically sorted T cell population were checked by analytical flow cytometry. Genomic DNA was isolated from each sorted fraction and quantified by UV absorbance on a Nanodrop 2000c. In this sample, this clone turned up once. No cognate antigen has been identified for it. Base qualities are not provided; no much larger clone lies one nucleotide away. Study-wide conclusions, independent of this receptor: About 5% of naive CD4, approximately 3.7% of naive CD8, about 2.1% of memory CD4, and about 0.4% of memory CD8 clonotypes were shared across a few donors. Compared with non-shared clonotypes, the clonotypes found in all four sorted-subset donors had higher generation probabilities. Sampling was limited to blood, and TCR repertoires in tissue likely differ from TCR repertoires in blood. Even with the large sequencing depth, rarefaction of the sorted-subset datasets indicated that sequencing was incomplete. Based on pairwise subsampling, the degree of clonotype sharing among donors was expected to be affected by sequencing depth. Naive subsets generally had larger estimated clonotype richness than memory subsets did. The small number of donors limited the genetic and exposure-history diversity represented.

Sequencing input: memory CD4+ T cells from PBMCs. Taken with the paper, the label for cell subset or site translates to: CD45RA-negative fraction. This TCR was recovered from a man in his late teens or twenties in good health. Some clones in this sample may be carry-over from other donors' samples. The sequence is built from TRBV28 and TRBJ1-2; too little of a D gene remains to name it. The sequenced DNA is TGTGCCAGCAGTTTGACGGTTTTCTATGGCTACACCTTC. This sequence encodes CASSLTVFYGYTF.